This T cell receptor beta chain is from a study of blood T cell repertoires in COVID-19. Study-level information: There were acute and convalescent COVID-19 samples, and they came from the United States, Italy and Spain.

As originally analysed: The authors estimated nucleated cell counts from reference gene primer amplification. Using immunoSEQ multiplex PCR, the repertoire was profiled, and TCRdb retains in-frame clones only, with some absent. Clonal size and the V and J genes are those of that table, whereas D and trimming came from the DNA. This table has about 440,000 clones, 85% to 90% appearing once. This CDR3 has 14 residues. Germline V gene sequence: CDR1 SGHRS, CDR2 YFSETQ. V was pared by 4 bases and J by 3 bases, with 13 bases between. This sequence originates from a woman aged 25 to 39 with acute or convalescent COVID-19. Sequenced input: peripheral blood. V is TRBV5-1 and J is TRBJ1-1; a weak D match, TRBD1 (6 bases). This chain's CDR3 is CASSPGDTYTEAFF. As DNA, the CDR3 is TGCGCCAGCAGCCCAGGGGACACCTACACTGAAGCTTTCTTT.